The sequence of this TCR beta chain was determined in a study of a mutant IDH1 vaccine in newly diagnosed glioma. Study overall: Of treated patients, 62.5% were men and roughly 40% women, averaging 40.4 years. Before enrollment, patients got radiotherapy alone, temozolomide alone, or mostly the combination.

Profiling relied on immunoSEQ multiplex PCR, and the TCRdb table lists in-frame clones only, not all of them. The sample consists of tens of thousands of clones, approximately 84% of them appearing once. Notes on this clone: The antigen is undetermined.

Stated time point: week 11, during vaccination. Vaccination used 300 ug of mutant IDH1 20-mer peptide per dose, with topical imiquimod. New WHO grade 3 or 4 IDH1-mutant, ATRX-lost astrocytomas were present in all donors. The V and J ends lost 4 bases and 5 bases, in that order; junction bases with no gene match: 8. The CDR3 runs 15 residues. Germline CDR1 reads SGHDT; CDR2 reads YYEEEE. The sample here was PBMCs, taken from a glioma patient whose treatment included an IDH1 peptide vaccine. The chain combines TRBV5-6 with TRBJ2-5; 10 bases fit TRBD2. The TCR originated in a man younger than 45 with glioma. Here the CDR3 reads CASSLSGGASETQYF. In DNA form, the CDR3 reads TGTGCCAGCAGCCTGAGCGGGGGGGCCAGCGAGACCCAGTACTTC.